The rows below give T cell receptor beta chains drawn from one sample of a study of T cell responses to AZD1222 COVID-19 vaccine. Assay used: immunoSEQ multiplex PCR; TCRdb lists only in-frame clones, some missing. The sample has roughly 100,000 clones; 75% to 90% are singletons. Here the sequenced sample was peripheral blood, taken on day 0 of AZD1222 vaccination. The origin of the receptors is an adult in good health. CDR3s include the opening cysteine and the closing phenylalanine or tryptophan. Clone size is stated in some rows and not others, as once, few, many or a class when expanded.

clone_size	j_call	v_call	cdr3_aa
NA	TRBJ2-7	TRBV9	CASSPRQGIYEQYF
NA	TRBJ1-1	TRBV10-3	CATKADAGENTEAFF
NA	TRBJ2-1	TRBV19	CASSGLAGANEQFF
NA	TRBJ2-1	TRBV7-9	CASSSSREGGAFGNEQFF
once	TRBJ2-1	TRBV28	CASTLGVAGNEQFF
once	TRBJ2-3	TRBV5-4	CASSLGGSTDTQYF
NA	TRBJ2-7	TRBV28	CASSPGQHYEQYF
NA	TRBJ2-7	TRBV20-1	CSARDYSEYF
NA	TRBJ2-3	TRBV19	CASSRASGIGTDTQYF
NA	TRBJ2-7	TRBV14	CASSQEAGVIYEQYF
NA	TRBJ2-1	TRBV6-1	CASSEARQYNNEQFF
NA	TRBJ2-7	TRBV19	CASSTVGGEQYF
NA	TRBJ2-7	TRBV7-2	CASSLISSYEQYF
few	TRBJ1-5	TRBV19	CASDGTTTAYSNQPQHF
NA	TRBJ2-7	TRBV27	CASRVGGTYEQYF
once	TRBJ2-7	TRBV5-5	CASRRQGEWGEQYF
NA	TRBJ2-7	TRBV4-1	CASSSALSYEQYF
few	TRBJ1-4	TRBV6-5	CASSIQGSTNEKLFF